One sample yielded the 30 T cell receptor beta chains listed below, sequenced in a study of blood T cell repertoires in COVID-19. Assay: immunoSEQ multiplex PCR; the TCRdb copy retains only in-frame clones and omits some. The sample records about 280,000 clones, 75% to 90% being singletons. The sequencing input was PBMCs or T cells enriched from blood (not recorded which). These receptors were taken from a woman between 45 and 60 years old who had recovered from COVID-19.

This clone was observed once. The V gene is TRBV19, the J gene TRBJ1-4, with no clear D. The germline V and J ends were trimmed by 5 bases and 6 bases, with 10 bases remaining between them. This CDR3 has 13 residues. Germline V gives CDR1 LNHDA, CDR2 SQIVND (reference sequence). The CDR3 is CASSFGGYEKLFF. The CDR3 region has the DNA TGTGCCAGTAGTTTCGGAGGGTATGAAAAACTGTTTTTT.

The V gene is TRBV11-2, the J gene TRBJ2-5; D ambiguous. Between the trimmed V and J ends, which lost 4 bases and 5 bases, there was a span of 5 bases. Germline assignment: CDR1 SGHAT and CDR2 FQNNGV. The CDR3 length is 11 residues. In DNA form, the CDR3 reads TGTGCCAGCAGCTCCCAGGAGACCCAGTACTTC. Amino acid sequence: CASSSQETQYF.

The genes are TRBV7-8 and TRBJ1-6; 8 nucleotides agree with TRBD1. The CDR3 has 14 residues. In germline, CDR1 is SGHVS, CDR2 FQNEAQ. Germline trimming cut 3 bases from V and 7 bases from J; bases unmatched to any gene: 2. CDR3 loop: CASSFNRGNSPLHF. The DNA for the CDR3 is TGTGCCAGCAGCTTTAACAGGGGGAATTCACCCCTCCACTTT.

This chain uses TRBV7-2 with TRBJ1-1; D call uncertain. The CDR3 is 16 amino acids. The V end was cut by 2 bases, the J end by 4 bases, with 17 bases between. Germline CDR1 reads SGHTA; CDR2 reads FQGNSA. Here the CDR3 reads CASSLRIGGYGTEAFF. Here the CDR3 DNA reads TGTGCCAGCAGCTTACGCATCGGAGGGTACGGCACTGAAGCTTTCTTT.

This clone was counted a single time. As DNA, the CDR3 is TGTGCCAGCAGTCTTCGGACAGGGAGAGAAGACACCATATATTTT. Translated, it gives CASSLRTGREDTIYF. V and J are TRBV3-1 (or the pseudogene TRBV3-2) and TRBJ1-3; TRBD1 aligns across 8 bases. The J segment lost 8 bases and the V segment lost 6 bases, leaving 12 bases of the junction unmatched. Germline lookup yields CDR1 LGHDT and CDR2 YNNKEL (reference sequence). CDR3 length: 15 residues.

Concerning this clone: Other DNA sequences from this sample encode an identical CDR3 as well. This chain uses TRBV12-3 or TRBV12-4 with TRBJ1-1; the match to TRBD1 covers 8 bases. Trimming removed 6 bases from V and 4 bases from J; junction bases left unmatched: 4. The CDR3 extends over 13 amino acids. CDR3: CASSLQGGTEAFF. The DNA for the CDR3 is TGTGCCAGCAGCCTACAGGGGGGCACTGAAGCTTTCTTT.

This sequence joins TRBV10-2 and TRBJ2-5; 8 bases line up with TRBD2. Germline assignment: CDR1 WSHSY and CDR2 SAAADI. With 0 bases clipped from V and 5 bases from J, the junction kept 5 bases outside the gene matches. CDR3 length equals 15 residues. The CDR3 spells CASSESERGGETQYF. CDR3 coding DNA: TGCGCCAGCAGTGAGTCGGAACGGGGGGGGGAGACCCAGTACTTC.

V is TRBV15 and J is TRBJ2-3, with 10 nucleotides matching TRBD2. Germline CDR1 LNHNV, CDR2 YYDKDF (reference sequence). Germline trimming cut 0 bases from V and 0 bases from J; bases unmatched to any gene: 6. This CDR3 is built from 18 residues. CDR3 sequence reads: CATSRDRGLAASTDTQYF. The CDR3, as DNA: TGTGCCACCAGCAGAGACCGAGGACTAGCGGCTAGCACAGATACGCAGTATTTT.

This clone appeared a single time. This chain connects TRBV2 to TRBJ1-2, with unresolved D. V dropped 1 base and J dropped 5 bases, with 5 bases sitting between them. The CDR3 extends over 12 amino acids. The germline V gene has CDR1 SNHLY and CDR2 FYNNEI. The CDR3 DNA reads TGTGCCAGCAGTGAAGGAGGGTATGGCTACACCTTC. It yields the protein CASSEGGYGYTF.

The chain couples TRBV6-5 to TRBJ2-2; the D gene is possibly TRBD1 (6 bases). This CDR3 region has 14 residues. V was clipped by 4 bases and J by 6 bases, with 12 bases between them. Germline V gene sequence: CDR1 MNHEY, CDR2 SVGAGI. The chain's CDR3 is CASSLQGFAGELFF. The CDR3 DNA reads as TGTGCCAGCAGTTTGCAGGGGTTCGCCGGGGAGCTGTTTTTT.

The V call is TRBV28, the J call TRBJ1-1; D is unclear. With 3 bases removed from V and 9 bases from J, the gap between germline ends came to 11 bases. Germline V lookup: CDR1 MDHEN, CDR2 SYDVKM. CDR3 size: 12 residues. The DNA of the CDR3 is TGTGCCAGCAGTTTTGCAAACATAAAAGCTTTCTTT. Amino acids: CASSFANIKAFF.

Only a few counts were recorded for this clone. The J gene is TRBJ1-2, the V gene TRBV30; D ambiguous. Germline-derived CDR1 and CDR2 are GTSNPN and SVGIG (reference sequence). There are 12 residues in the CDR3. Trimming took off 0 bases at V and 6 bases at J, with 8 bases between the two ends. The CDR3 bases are TGTGCCTGGAGTGTAACTTCTGATGGCTACACCTTC. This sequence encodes CAWSVTSDGYTF.

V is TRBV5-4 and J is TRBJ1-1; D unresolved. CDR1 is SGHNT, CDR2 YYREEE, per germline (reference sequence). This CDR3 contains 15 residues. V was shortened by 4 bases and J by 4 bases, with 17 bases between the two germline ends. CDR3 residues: CASSPLNGLTTEAFF. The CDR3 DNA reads TGTGCCAGCAGCCCTCTTAACGGACTGACCACTGAAGCTTTCTTT.

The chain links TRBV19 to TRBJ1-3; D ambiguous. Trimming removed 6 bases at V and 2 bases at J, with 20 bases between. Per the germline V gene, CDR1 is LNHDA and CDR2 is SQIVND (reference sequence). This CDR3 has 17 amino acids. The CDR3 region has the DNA TGTGCCAGTAGCCTGACCGGGTTTTCCAGTACTGGAAACACCATATATTTT. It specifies CASSLTGFSSTGNTIYF.

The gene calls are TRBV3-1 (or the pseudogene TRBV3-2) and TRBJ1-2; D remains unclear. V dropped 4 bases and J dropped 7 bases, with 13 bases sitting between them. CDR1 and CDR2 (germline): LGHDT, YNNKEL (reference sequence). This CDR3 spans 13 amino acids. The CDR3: CASSLLPEGGYTF. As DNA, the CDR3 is TGTGCCAGCAGCCTTCTCCCCGAGGGTGGCTACACCTTC.

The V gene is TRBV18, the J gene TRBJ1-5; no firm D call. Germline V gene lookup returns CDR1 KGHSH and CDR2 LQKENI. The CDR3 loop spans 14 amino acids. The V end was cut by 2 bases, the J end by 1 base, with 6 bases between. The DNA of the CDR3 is TGTGCCAGCTCACCAGACGGGAGCAATCAGCCCCAGCATTTT. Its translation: CASSPDGSNQPQHF.

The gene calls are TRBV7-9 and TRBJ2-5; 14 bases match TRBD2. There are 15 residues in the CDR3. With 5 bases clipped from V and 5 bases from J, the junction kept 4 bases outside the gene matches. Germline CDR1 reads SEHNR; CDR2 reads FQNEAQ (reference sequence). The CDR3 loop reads CASSEGLAGGETQYF. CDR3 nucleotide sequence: TGTGCCAGCAGCGAAGGACTAGCGGGAGGCGAGACCCAGTACTTC.

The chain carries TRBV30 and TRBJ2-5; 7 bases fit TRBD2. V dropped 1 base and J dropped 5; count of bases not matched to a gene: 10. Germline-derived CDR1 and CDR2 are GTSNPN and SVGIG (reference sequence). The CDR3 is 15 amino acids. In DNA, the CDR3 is TGTGCCTGGAGTGATTGGGCGGGGGAAGGGGAGACCCAGTACTTC. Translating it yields CAWSDWAGEGETQYF.

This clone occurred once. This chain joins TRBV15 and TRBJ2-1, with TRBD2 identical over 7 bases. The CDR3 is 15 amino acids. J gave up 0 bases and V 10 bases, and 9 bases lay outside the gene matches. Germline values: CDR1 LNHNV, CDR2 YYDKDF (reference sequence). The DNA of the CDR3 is TGTGCCAGCTCCCCGCGGGGGAGCTCCTACAATGAGCAGTTCTTC. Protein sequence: CASSPRGSSYNEQFF.

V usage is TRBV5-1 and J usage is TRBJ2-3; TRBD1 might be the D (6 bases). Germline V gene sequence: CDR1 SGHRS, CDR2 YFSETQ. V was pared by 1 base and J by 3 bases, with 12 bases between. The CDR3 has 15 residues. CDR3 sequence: CASSLLGQGTDTQYF. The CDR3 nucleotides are TGCGCCAGCAGCTTGTTAGGCCAGGGGACAGATACGCAGTATTTT.

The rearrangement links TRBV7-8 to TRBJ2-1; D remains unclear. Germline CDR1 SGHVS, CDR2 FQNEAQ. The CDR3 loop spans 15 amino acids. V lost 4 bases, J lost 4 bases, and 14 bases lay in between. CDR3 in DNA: TGTGCCAGCAGCTCCACCCCCGACAAATACAATGAGCAGTTCTTC. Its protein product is CASSSTPDKYNEQFF.

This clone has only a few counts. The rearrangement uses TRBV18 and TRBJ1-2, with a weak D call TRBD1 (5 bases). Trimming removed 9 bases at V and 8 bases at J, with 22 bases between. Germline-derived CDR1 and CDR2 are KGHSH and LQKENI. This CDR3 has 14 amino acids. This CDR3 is CASSLVEGAYGYTF. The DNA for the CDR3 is TGTGCCAGTTCCCTGGTCGAAGGGGCTTACGGCTACACCTTC.

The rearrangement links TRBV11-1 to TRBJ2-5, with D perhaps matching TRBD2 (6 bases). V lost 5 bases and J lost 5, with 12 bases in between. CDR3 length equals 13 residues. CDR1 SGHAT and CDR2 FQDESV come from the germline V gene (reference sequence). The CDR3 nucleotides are TGTGCCAGCAGCAGGGACTCGGCGGAGACCCAGTACTTC. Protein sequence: CASSRDSAETQYF.

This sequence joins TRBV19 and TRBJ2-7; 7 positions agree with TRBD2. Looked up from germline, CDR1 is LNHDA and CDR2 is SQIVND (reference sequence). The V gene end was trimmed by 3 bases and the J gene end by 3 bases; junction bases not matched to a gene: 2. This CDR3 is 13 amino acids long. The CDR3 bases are TGTGCCAGTAGTATGGCTAGCGGCTACGAGCAGTACTTC. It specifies CASSMASGYEQYF.

This CDR3 is CASRMTGNYGYTF. The CDR3 coding sequence is TGTGCCAGTAGGATGACAGGGAACTATGGCTACACCTTC. This chain uses TRBV19 with TRBJ1-2; 7 bases fit TRBD1. The CDR3 spans 13 residues. Unmatched junction bases numbered 3, after V lost 6 bases and J lost 2 bases. CDR1 is LNHDA, CDR2 SQIVND, per germline (reference sequence).

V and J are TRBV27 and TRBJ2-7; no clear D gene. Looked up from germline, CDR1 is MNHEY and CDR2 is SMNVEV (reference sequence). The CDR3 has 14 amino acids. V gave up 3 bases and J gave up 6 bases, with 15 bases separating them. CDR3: CASSFEAASTEQYF. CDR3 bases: TGTGCCAGCAGTTTCGAGGCGGCCAGCACCGAGCAGTACTTC.

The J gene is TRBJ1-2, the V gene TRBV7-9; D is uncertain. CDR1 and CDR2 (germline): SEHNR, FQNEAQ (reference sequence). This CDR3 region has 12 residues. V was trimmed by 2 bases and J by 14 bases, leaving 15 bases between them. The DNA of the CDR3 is TGTGCCAGCAGCTTATTCGCAGGTTGGCTTACCTTC. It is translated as CASSLFAGWLTF.

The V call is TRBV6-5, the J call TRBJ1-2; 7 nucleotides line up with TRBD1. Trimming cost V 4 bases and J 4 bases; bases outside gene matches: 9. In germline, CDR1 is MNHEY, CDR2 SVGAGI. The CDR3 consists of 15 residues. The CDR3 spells CASSLQGIPLYGYTF. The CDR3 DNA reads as TGTGCCAGCAGTTTACAGGGGATCCCTCTCTATGGCTACACCTTC.

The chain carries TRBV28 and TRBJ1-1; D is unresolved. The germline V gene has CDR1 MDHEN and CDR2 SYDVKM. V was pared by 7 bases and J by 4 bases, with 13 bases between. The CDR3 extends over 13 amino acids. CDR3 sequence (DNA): TGTGCCAGCACAAGAGGCGCCGGCACTGAAGCTTTCTTT. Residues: CASTRGAGTEAFF.

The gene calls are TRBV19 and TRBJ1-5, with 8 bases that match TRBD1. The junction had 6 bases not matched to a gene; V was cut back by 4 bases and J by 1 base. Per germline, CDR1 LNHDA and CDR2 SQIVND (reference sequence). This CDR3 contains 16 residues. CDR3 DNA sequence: TGTGCCAGTAGTACGCTCCAGGGGGCGAGCAATCAGCCCCAGCATTTT. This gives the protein CASSTLQGASNQPQHF.